One sample yielded the 19 T cell receptor beta chains listed below, sequenced in a study of blood T cell repertoires in COVID-19 (dated by TCRdb to 2018 to 2020). The library was built by means of the immunoSEQ multiplex PCR assay. The source is immuneACCESS, and TCRdb retained only in-frame sequences with V and J called. Part of the clones is not carried over; for the studies checked, unresolved V genes explain less than half of this, and the remainder is unexplained. A total of some 240,000 clones appear in this sample, 92% of them only once. Together, the top ten hold approximately 0.77% of the sample. The sequenced sample consisted of peripheral blood. The source is a man aged 55 to 70 with COVID-19, enrolled during active disease.

The gene calls are TRBV27 and TRBJ1-6, with 7 nucleotides matching TRBD1. Germline V lookup: CDR1 MNHEY, CDR2 SMNVEV (reference sequence). This CDR3 has 14 amino acids. With V trimmed by 2 bases and J by 10 bases, 5 bases remained unmatched. CDR3 nucleotides: TGTGCCAGCAGTTTACGCCAGGGGGGATCACCCCTCCACTTT. It codes for CASSLRQGGSPLHF.

The chain carries TRBV6-1 and TRBJ1-6; tentative D call: TRBD1 (6 bases). V shed 0 bases and J shed 6 bases, with 18 bases lying between them. CDR1 is MNHNS, CDR2 SASEGT, per germline. The CDR3 is made up of 18 amino acids. CDR3 coding DNA: TGTGCCAGCAGTGAAGCCCTCAGGGGAACTTCTCCTAATTCACCCCTCCACTTT. Residues: CASSEALRGTSPNSPLHF.

The rearrangement links TRBV2 to TRBJ1-4; TRBD1 might be the D (5 bases). The CDR3 consists of 13 residues. Germline V CDR1 and CDR2: SNHLY, FYNNEI. The V and J ends lost 3 bases and 3 bases respectively, with 5 bases between them. The CDR3 is CASSDRANEKLFF. CDR3 nucleotide sequence: TGTGCCAGCAGTGACAGGGCTAATGAAAAACTGTTTTTT.

This sequence joins TRBV5-1 and TRBJ1-6; tentatively, D is TRBD1 (5 bases). The V gene lost 7 bases and the J gene lost 8 bases, with 19 bases spanning the gap. Germline V gene data show CDR1 as SGHRS and CDR2 as YFSETQ. The CDR3 sequence is 15 residues long. CDR3 loop: CASPGRGALYSPLHF. As DNA, the CDR3 is TGCGCCAGCCCGGGGAGGGGAGCCCTTTATTCACCCCTCCACTTT.

The chain links TRBV14 to TRBJ2-1, with TRBD2 matching over 8 bases. The CDR3 runs 14 residues. V gave up 4 bases and J gave up 6 bases; unmatched junction bases: 5. Germline-derived CDR1 and CDR2 are SGHDN and FVKESK. CDR3 coding DNA: TGTGCCAGCAGCCGAACCCTAGCGGGCAATGAGCAGTTCTTC. Translated: CASSRTLAGNEQFF.

This clone has only one observation. This sequence joins TRBV5-1 and TRBJ1-2, with 7 bases identical to TRBD1. CDR3 length: 14 residues. Germline loops: CDR1 SGHRS, CDR2 YFSETQ. Losses at the gene ends were 4 bases for V and 2 bases for J; bases not matched to a gene: 5. The CDR3 DNA reads TGCGCCAGCAGCCGAACAGGGGCCAACTATGGCTACACCTTC. Its translation: CASSRTGANYGYTF.

The genes are TRBV6-5 and TRBJ2-3; the match to TRBD1 covers 8 bases. This CDR3 has 11 amino acids. The germline V gene has CDR1 MNHEY and CDR2 SVGAGI. The V gene end was trimmed by 8 bases and the J gene end by 5 bases; junction bases not matched to a gene: 0. The CDR3 region has the DNA TGTGCCAGCGGACAGGGAGATACGCAGTATTTT. It translates to CASGQGDTQYF.

This clone was recorded only once. This chain connects TRBV3-1 (or the pseudogene TRBV3-2) to TRBJ2-7, with 8 bases fitting TRBD1. J was trimmed by 5 bases and V by 2 bases; bases with no gene match: 8. Germline V gene lookup returns CDR1 LGHDT and CDR2 YNNKEL (reference sequence). The CDR3 has 15 amino acids. This CDR3 reads CASSQIWTGSDEQYF. The CDR3 nucleotides are TGTGCCAGCAGCCAAATCTGGACAGGGTCCGACGAGCAGTACTTC.

This clone was found once. J is TRBJ2-1 and V is TRBV2; TRBD2 aligns across 7 bases. The CDR3 runs to 12 residues. CDR1 is SNHLY, CDR2 FYNNEI, per germline. V shed 6 bases and J 9 bases; nucleotides not matched to a gene: 5. The CDR3 nucleotides read TGTGCCAGCAGGGGGAGGGGCGTTGAGCAGTTCTTC. Translating gives CASRGRGVEQFF.

The chain has TRBV18 and TRBJ1-6; D is unresolved. V lost 0 bases and J lost 4, with 7 bases in between. In germline, CDR1 is KGHSH, CDR2 LQKENI. The length of the CDR3 is 15 residues. CDR3 region: CASSPPGGYNSPLHF. For the CDR3, the DNA is TGTGCCAGCTCACCACCGGGCGGGTATAATTCACCCCTCCACTTT.

The chain carries TRBV9 and TRBJ2-3; 12 bases align to TRBD2. Germline assignment: CDR1 SGDLS and CDR2 YYNGEE. J lost 1 base, V lost 0 bases, and 3 bases had no gene match. CDR3 length equals 17 residues. As DNA, the CDR3 is TGTGCCAGCAGCGTAGAACCTAGCGGGGGGGGCACAGATACGCAGTATTTT. Its translation is CASSVEPSGGGTDTQYF.

V is TRBV5-1 and J is TRBJ2-5, with 11 bases aligning to TRBD1. From germline, CDR1 is SGHRS and CDR2 YFSETQ. This CDR3 region has 17 residues. J gave up 3 bases and V 4 bases, and 11 bases lay outside the gene matches. CDR3 coding DNA: TGCGCCAGCAGCCACCGGGACAGGGGGTACTCAAAAGAGACCCAGTACTTC. This translates into CASSHRDRGYSKETQYF.

The V gene is TRBV12-3 or TRBV12-4, the J gene TRBJ2-3; tentative D call: TRBD1 (6 bases). This CDR3 spans 13 amino acids. V lost 5 bases to trimming and J lost 5 bases, with 11 bases between them. CDR3 DNA: TGTGCCAGCAGTGCTGACAGGAAAGATACGCAGTATTTT. This sequence encodes CASSADRKDTQYF.

The V and J genes are TRBV6-5 and TRBJ1-3, with D uncertain. Germline lookup yields CDR1 MNHEY and CDR2 SVGAGI. The CDR3 runs to 15 residues. The V end lost 7 bases, the J end lost 0 bases, and 13 bases lay between the germline ends. The CDR3 is CASTDGGLSGNTIYF. For the CDR3, the DNA is TGTGCCAGCACCGACGGAGGGCTCTCTGGAAACACCATATATTTT.

The chain links TRBV2 to TRBJ2-7; D ambiguous. The germline V and J ends were trimmed by 5 bases and 2 bases, with 7 bases remaining between them. Germline loops: CDR1 SNHLY, CDR2 FYNNEI. The CDR3 runs to 12 residues. The CDR3 nucleotides read TGTGCCAGCAGTCTCACAGCCTACGAGCAGTACTTC. Translated, it gives CASSLTAYEQYF. The full variable domain, completed using reference TRBV2 and TRBJ2-7, is EPEVTQTPSHQVTQMGQEVILRCVPISNHLYFYWYRQILGQKVEFLVSFYNNEISEKSEIFDDQFSVERPDGSNFTLKIRSTKLEDSAMYFCASSLTAYEQYFGPGTRLTVT.

V usage is TRBV11-2 and J usage is TRBJ2-7, with 9 bases identical to TRBD1. CDR3 length equals 16 residues. Germline V gives CDR1 SGHAT, CDR2 FQNNGV. The V gene end was trimmed by 0 bases and the J gene end by 7 bases; junction bases not matched to a gene: 10. The CDR3 region is CASSLEGTGLSKEQYF. CDR3 in DNA: TGTGCCAGCAGCTTAGAGGGGACAGGGCTATCTAAAGAGCAGTACTTC.

The V and J genes are TRBV30 and TRBJ1-5; 9 nucleotides agree with TRBD1. Germline CDR1 GTSNPN, CDR2 SVGIG (reference sequence). With V trimmed by 1 base and J by 0 bases, 10 bases remained unmatched. The CDR3 extends over 18 amino acids. In DNA, the CDR3 is TGTGCCTGGAGTGGCTCGACAGGGGGGCCTAATAGCAATCAGCCCCAGCATTTT. The encoded protein is CAWSGSTGGPNSNQPQHF.

This chain connects TRBV7-9 to TRBJ1-5, with D perhaps matching TRBD1 (5 bases). Germline assignment: CDR1 SEHNR and CDR2 FQNEAQ (reference sequence). The CDR3 has 15 residues. Trimming removed 0 bases from V and 2 bases from J, with 8 bases in between. CDR3 coding DNA: TGTGCCAGCAGCTTAGCGGGGGGTGGCAATCAGCCCCAGCATTTT. Amino acid sequence: CASSLAGGGNQPQHF.

J is TRBJ1-2 and V is TRBV7-8; maybe TRBD1 (5 bases). CDR1 SGHVS and CDR2 FQNEAQ come from the germline V gene. With 3 bases removed from V and 2 bases from J, the gap between germline ends came to 13 bases. The CDR3 sequence is 15 residues long. CDR3 in amino acids: CASSFFQDRNYGYTF. The DNA of the CDR3 is TGTGCCAGCAGCTTTTTCCAAGACAGAAACTATGGCTACACCTTC.